This T cell receptor beta chain was sequenced in a study of regulatory T cells in long-lasting Graves disease. Described time point: newly diagnosed GD, antithyroid drugs for less than 3 months. PBMC RNA was the source of the TCR library. Building the TCR beta libraries relied on iRepertoire HTBI primers, and CDR3 regions underwent Arm-PCR. TCRdb reprocessed the multiplex PCR reads via MiXCR and lists one record per CDR3 protein. The table includes roughly 380,000 distinct CDR3 sequences, around 16% detected once. Trimming left V 7 bases short and J 6 bases short, with 10 bases between. The germline CDR1 and CDR2 sequences are SGDLS and YYNGEE. This CDR3 has 12 residues.

This TCR came from a female donor with Graves disease. The V gene is TRBV9, the J gene TRBJ2-2; D possibly uses TRBD1 or TRBD2 (5 bases each). Sequencing was performed on peripheral blood mononuclear cells (PBMCs), taken at new diagnosis, from a patient treated with antithyroid drugs. The CDR3 DNA is TGTGCCAGCTGGGGCGGGTCCGGGGAGCTGTTTTTT. It translates to CASWGGSGELFF. The variable domain in full, completed from reference TRBV9 and TRBJ2-2, reads DSGVTQTPKHLITATGQRVTLRCSPRSGDLSVYWYQQSLDQGLQFLIQYYNGEERAKGNILERFSAQQFPDLHSELNLSSLELGDSALYFCASWGGSGELFFGEGSRLTVL.